This T cell receptor beta chain was obtained from a study of OX40 agonist ivuxolimab in advanced cancers. Study background: Under the entry rules, prior anti-PD-1, anti-PD-L1 or anti-CTLA-4 therapy was allowed, and about 38% had some. Findings and caveats of the study: At 0.1 to 3.0 mg/kg and by week 6, clonal expansion occurred in CD4+ and CD8+ blood T cells.

The CDR3 consists of 17 residues. Per the germline V gene, CDR1 is ENHRY and CDR2 is SYGVKD. Trimming removed 7 bases from V and 0 bases from J, with 18 bases in between. Note on this clone: Its target is not known.

Profiling relied on immunoSEQ multiplex PCR, and the TCRdb table lists in-frame clones only, not all of them. The sample holds about 31,000 clones, approximately 86% seen once. The sequencing used CD4+ or CD8+ T cells sorted from blood, collected in a trial of the OX40 agonist ivuxolimab. The chain employs TRBV10-3 and TRBJ2-2, with D perhaps matching TRBD1 or TRBD2 (5 bases each). This clonotype was sampled from an adult with an advanced solid tumor such as melanoma, head and neck, liver or kidney cancer. DNA of the CDR3: TGTGCCATCACCAATCCCGAGGGACGGTCGAACACCGGGGAGCTGTTTTTT. Protein sequence: CAITNPEGRSNTGELFF.